A selection of T cell receptor beta chains follows, all from one sample in a study of blood T cell repertoires in COVID-19. Sequencing used immunoSEQ multiplex PCR; TCRdb keeps in-frame clones, though not all of them. The table lists 150,000 to 200,000 clones, roughly 77% of them singletons. The source material was peripheral blood. These receptors were obtained from a man in his sixties or seventies with active or convalescent COVID-19. Both conserved end residues are part of each CDR3. The D gene is left open where the match is weak. Clone sizes are given selectively: once, few, many, or a class where the clone is expanded.

clone_size,d_call,v_call,cdr3_aa
.,.,TRBV6-6,CASSYSTRRTYEQYF
.,TRBD2,TRBV5-1,CASSQLAGSTDTQYF
.,.,TRBV10-2,CASSSPTGIGQETQYF
.,.,TRBV10-1,CASSRTVTGELFF
few,TRBD2,TRBV6-5,CASRLSGRLSETQYF
.,.,TRBV6-5,CASSRQDQETQYF
.,.,TRBV4-2,CASSHARLSQETQYF
.,TRBD1,TRBV7-9,CASSLATGSGTEGYTF
few,TRBD1,TRBV5-4,CASSTQQGRLTGELFF
.,.,TRBV3-1/TRBV3-2,CASSQAQAGGELFF
.,.,TRBV10-2,CAVPLQGLNTGELFF
.,.,TRBV3-1/TRBV3-2,CASSQDSVRTPSYEQYF
.,.,TRBV5-1,CASSSLGTKNTEAFF
.,.,TRBV10-3,CAISDPALGQQFF
.,TRBD2,TRBV7-6,CASSGREGWADTQYF
.,.,TRBV9,CASSPGGSTSYNEQFF
.,.,TRBV6-1,CASSEWGGETQYF
.,TRBD1,TRBV9,CASSVGLDREFSGANVLTF
.,TRBD1,TRBV14,CASSPSPGQGLIRWGYTF